The clone carrying this T cell receptor beta chain was detected a few times. As yet, its antigen is unknown. TCRdb re-called the 5' RACE reads with MiXCR, one entry per CDR3 protein. In the table there are 450,000 to 550,000 distinct CDR3 sequences, around 21% of which are singletons. The sample is drawn from a study of T cells after yellow fever vaccination. Study conclusions and caveats: In post-booster samples, most primary-vaccination clones reappeared (approximately 95% CD4, 88% CD8).

The TCR originated in a man aged 25 to 40 who received the YFV17D yellow fever vaccine. This specimen consisted of PBMCs, obtained 15 days after the yellow fever booster vaccination.

The CDR3 DNA reads as TGCAGCGTTGCGGGTTTAGCGGGAGGGCCCGATGAGCAGTTCTTC. Translation gives CSVAGLAGGPDEQFF. This chain joins TRBV29-1 and TRBJ2-1; 11 bases are a match to TRBD2. This CDR3 has 15 residues. The V and J ends lost 4 bases and 8 bases, in that order; junction bases with no gene match: 10. Per the germline V gene, CDR1 is SQVTM and CDR2 is ANQGSEA.